In its sample, the clone carrying this T cell receptor beta chain was seen a few times. Antigen specificity is unknown. These data are taken from a study of beta chain features in type 1 diabetes. V lost 5 bases to trimming and J lost 4 bases; unmatched junction nucleotides: 6. The germline V gene encodes CDR1 SGHTA and CDR2 FQGNSA. The CDR3 spans 14 residues. Study conclusions and caveats: In all four CD4+ subsets, TCRB CDR3 length was significantly, moderately reduced in type 1 diabetes.

The study reverse transcribed the entire isolated RNA, so it sequenced expressed TCRB transcripts. The method was immunoSEQ multiplex PCR; TCRdb's version includes in-frame clones alone and lacks a portion of them. The repertoire includes about 23,000 clones, about three fifths of them detected once, and under 0.4% sits in the top ten. The origin of this receptor is a young man with type 1 diabetes. Sequencing was done on a sample of stem cell memory CD4+ T cells from blood. This chain uses TRBV7-2 with TRBJ1-2; TRBD1 aligns across 8 bases. The CDR3 reads CASSPGQGTYGYTF. For the CDR3, the DNA is TGTGCCAGCAGCCCAGGACAGGGAACCTATGGCTACACCTTC.